This T cell receptor (beta chain) was recovered during a study of blood T cell repertoires in COVID-19. Study-level information: Acute and convalescent COVID-19 samples came from the United States, Italy and Spain.

V was clipped by 6 bases and J by 0 bases, with 8 bases between them. This CDR3 region has 14 residues. Germline assignment: CDR1 SEHNR and CDR2 FQNEAQ (reference sequence). Some clones are missing from TCRdb's copy, which holds only in-frame ones; the method was immunoSEQ multiplex PCR. The sample shows 65,000 to 70,000 clones, roughly 85% of them seen only once. This receptor was obtained from a man at least 80 years old with acute or convalescent COVID-19. The chain has TRBV7-9 and TRBJ1-4; perhaps TRBD1 as D (5 bases). Sequencing was carried out using peripheral blood. The CDR3 DNA sequence: TGTGCCAGCAGACAACAGGCAACTAATGAAAAACTGTTTTTT. Its translation is CASRQQATNEKLFF. Together with reference TRBV7-9 and TRBJ1-4, the CDR3 gives the full variable domain: DTGVSQNPRHKITKRGQNVTFRCDPISEHNRLYWYRQTLGQGPEFLTYFQNEAQLEKSRLLSDRFSAERPKGSFSTLEIQRTEQGDSAMYLCASRQQATNEKLFFGSGTQLSVL.